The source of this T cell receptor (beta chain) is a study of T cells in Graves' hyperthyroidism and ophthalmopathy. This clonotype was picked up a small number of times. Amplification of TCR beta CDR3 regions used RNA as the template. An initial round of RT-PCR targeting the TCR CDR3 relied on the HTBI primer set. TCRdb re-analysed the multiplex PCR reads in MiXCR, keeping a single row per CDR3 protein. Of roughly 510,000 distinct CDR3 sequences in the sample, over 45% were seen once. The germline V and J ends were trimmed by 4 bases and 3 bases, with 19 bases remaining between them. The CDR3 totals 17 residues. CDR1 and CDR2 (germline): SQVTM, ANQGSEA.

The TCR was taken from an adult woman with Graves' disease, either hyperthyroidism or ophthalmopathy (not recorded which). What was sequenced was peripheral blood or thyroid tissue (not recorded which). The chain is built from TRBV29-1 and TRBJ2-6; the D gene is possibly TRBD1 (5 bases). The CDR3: CSVASTGPKGGANVLTF. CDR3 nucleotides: TGCAGCGTTGCCTCAACAGGACCTAAAGGTGGGGCCAACGTCCTGACTTTC.